Below, 31 T cell receptor beta chains from the same sample are listed, as sequenced in a study of T cells after yellow fever vaccination. TCRdb recomputed calls from the 5' RACE reads with MiXCR, one row per CDR3 protein. The table has roughly 330,000 distinct CDR3 sequences, 3% to 4.5% seen once. Sequencing was performed on PBMCs, taken 5 days after the yellow fever booster vaccination. All receptors derive from a man younger than 30 who received the YFV17D yellow fever vaccine.

The chain employs TRBV9 and TRBJ2-2, with a possible D match to TRBD2 (6 bases). CDR1 and CDR2 from the germline V gene are SGDLS and YYNGEE. V was shortened by 0 bases and J by 7 bases, with 16 bases between the two germline ends. CDR3 length equals 16 residues. Here the CDR3 reads CASSVGVGGPVGELFF. CDR3 DNA: TGTGCCAGCAGCGTAGGAGTGGGGGGACCTGTCGGGGAGCTGTTTTTT.

This clonotype has more than one count but fewer than ten. V gene TRBV10-3 combines with J gene TRBJ2-6; D remains ambiguous. CDR1 is ENHRY, CDR2 SYGVKD, per germline. The CDR3 has 16 amino acids. V was pared by 4 bases and J by 0 bases, with 10 bases between. The CDR3 spells CAISGEGISGANVLTF. Written as DNA, the CDR3 is TGTGCCATCAGTGGGGAAGGAATCTCTGGGGCCAACGTCCTGACTTTC.

In its sample, this clonotype was seen a few times. V gene TRBV4-2 combines with J gene TRBJ2-5; no clear D. CDR1 is LGHNA and CDR2 is YNFKEQ in the germline V gene. The ends were cut back, 0 bases at V and 6 bases at J, with 5 bases in the middle. This CDR3 spans 12 amino acids. The CDR3 nucleotides are TGTGCCAGCAGCCAAGATGCTAAGACCCAGTACTTC. Protein sequence: CASSQDAKTQYF.

The V gene is TRBV5-6, the J gene TRBJ2-7; TRBD1 is a possible D gene (6 bases). Germline assignment: CDR1 SGHDT and CDR2 YYEEEE. V was clipped by 0 bases and J by 3 bases, with 10 bases between them. This CDR3 spans 14 amino acids. The CDR3, as DNA: TGTGCCAGCAGCTTGGGACAGGCGGTCTACGAGCAGTACGTC. Its protein is CASSLGQAVYEQYV.

This chain uses TRBV7-2 with TRBJ1-1; D gene uncertain. Trimming left V 4 bases short and J 0 bases short, with 12 bases between. CDR1 and CDR2 from the germline V gene are SGHTA and FQGNSA. The CDR3 has 15 amino acids. DNA of the CDR3: TGTGCCAGCAGCTCCCCGGGCGTTATGAACACTGAAGCTTTCTTT. This encodes CASSSPGVMNTEAFF.

This sequence joins TRBV6-5 and TRBJ2-5, with D possibly being TRBD1 (6 bases). Trimming removed 6 bases at V and 7 bases at J, with 15 bases between. In germline, CDR1 is MNHEY, CDR2 SVGAGI. The CDR3 extends over 13 amino acids. This CDR3 is CASSRAGVGTQYF. CDR3 nucleotide sequence: TGTGCCAGCAGCCGCGCAGGGGTGGGGACCCAGTACTTC.

The V and J genes are TRBV12-3 or TRBV12-4 and TRBJ1-5; possibly TRBD1 for D (5 bases). Trimming pared 6 bases from V and 5 bases from J, leaving 11 bases between. The CDR3 sequence is 13 residues long. CDR3 sequence (DNA): TGTGCCAGCAGCTCCCGGGGCCATCAGCCCCAGCATTTT. Amino acid sequence: CASSSRGHQPQHF.

The chain joins TRBV27 to TRBJ1-1; a possible D gene is TRBD1 (5 bases). CDR3 length: 16 residues. Germline-derived CDR1 and CDR2 are MNHEY and SMNVEV (reference sequence). The V end was cut by 4 bases, the J end by 7 bases, with 22 bases between. This chain's CDR3 is CASSSYFGGDRVEAFF. DNA for the CDR3: TGTGCCAGCAGTTCCTACTTTGGGGGGGACCGGGTTGAAGCTTTCTTT.

The gene calls are TRBV7-2 and TRBJ1-2; D unresolved. The CDR3 runs 14 residues. Deletions cut 5 bases from V and 8 bases from J, with 18 bases between. Germline loops: CDR1 SGHTA, CDR2 FQGNSA. The CDR3 is CASSRRAVEKGYTF. For the CDR3, the DNA is TGTGCCAGCAGCCGAAGGGCAGTGGAGAAAGGCTACACCTTC.

The rearrangement links TRBV5-8 to TRBJ2-1, with 7 bases fitting TRBD1. V lost 6 bases, J lost 8 bases, and 14 bases stayed unmatched. Germline V gene lookup returns CDR1 SGHTS and CDR2 YDEGEE. The CDR3 length is 15 residues. The CDR3 loop reads CASTIGLQGFDEQFF. CDR3 DNA: TGTGCCAGCACCATTGGGTTACAGGGGTTCGATGAGCAGTTCTTC.

This clonotype was seen ten or more times. The chain employs TRBV29-1 and TRBJ2-1; 12 bases are a match to TRBD2. The V and J ends lost 4 bases and 4 bases, in that order; junction bases with no gene match: 2. The CDR3 has 14 residues. Germline CDR1 is SQVTM and CDR2 is ANQGSEA. CDR3 coding DNA: TGCAGCGTTGGTACTAGCGGGGGGTACAATGAGCAGTTCTTC. This codes for CSVGTSGGYNEQFF.

This clonotype was counted between two and nine times. The chain combines TRBV15 with TRBJ2-3; 7 nucleotides align to TRBD1. Trimming cost V 4 bases and J 3 bases; bases outside gene matches: 10. This CDR3 comprises 16 residues. Looked up from germline, CDR1 is LNHNV and CDR2 is YYDKDF (reference sequence). Here the CDR3 reads CATSTTPGTVTDTQYF. The CDR3 DNA follows: TGTGCCACCAGCACTACCCCCGGGACAGTAACAGATACGCAGTATTTT.

The CDR3 DNA follows: TGTGCCAGCACCGATAATGGCAGGGGGAATCAGCCCCAGCATTTT. It is translated as CASTDNGRGNQPQHF. The rearrangement uses TRBV12-3 or TRBV12-4 and TRBJ1-5; 7 positions agree with TRBD1. Germline trimming cut 7 bases from V and 4 bases from J; bases unmatched to any gene: 10. This CDR3 region has 15 residues.

This clonotype showed up just a few times. This chain links TRBV6-5 with TRBJ2-1, with D perhaps matching TRBD2 (7 bases). The CDR3 has 17 residues. Trimming took 5 bases from V and 3 from J, leaving 20 bases between them. Germline CDR1 and CDR2: MNHEY and SVGAGI. For the CDR3, the DNA is TGTGCCAGCAGTCCTCTAACAGGGCGGGGGAGCTACAATGAGCAGTTCTTC. Translation gives CASSPLTGRGSYNEQFF.

This clonotype came up a few times. V and J are TRBV11-2 and TRBJ2-3; D is unresolved. Per germline, CDR1 SGHAT and CDR2 FQNNGV. Trimming removed 1 base from V and 9 bases from J, with 11 bases in between. The CDR3 has 13 amino acids. The CDR3 coding sequence is TGTGCCAGCAGCTTAGGGTCTGGGGTCACGCAGTATTTT. It translates to CASSLGSGVTQYF. The whole variable domain, filled in from reference TRBV11-2 and TRBJ2-3, reads EAGVAQSPRYKIIEKRQSVAFWCNPISGHATLYWYQQILGQGPKLLIQFQNNGVVDDSQLPKDRFSAERLKGVDSTLKIQPAKLEDSAVYLCASSLGSGVTQYFGPGTRLTVL.

The V gene is TRBV20-1, the J gene TRBJ2-5; D gene ambiguous. Germline V gene data show CDR1 as DFQATT and CDR2 as SNEGSKA (reference sequence). The CDR3 covers 13 residues. V was clipped by 3 bases and J by 3 bases, with 11 bases between them. Here the CDR3 reads CSARMGLKETQYF. The CDR3 nucleotides read TGCAGTGCTAGGATGGGCCTCAAAGAGACCCAGTACTTC.

This clonotype was counted between two and nine times. The genes are TRBV6-4 and TRBJ2-2, with 8 bases that match TRBD2. After removal of 5 bases from V and 6 bases from J, the junction contained 8 bases not matched to a gene. This CDR3 is 15 amino acids long. Germline V gives CDR1 MRHNA, CDR2 SNTAGT. For the CDR3, the DNA is TGTGCCAGCAGTTCGGGACTAGAAGGCTCCGGGGAGCTGTTTTTT. Residues: CASSSGLEGSGELFF.

The chain employs TRBV6-6 and TRBJ2-3; no clear D. The germline V gene has CDR1 MNHNY and CDR2 SVGAGI (reference sequence). V was pared by 5 bases and J by 1 base, with 10 bases between. The CDR3 has 14 residues. The CDR3 region is CASSPTTGTDTQYF. In DNA form, the CDR3 reads TGTGCCAGCAGTCCTACCACGGGCACAGATACGCAGTATTTT.

This clonotype showed up many times. This sequence joins TRBV7-9 and TRBJ2-5; possible D gene TRBD1, 7 bases. Trimming removed 2 bases at V and 4 bases at J, with 11 bases between. Germline lookup yields CDR1 SEHNR and CDR2 FQNEAQ (reference sequence). The CDR3 runs 14 residues. The CDR3 here is CASSLRQGGETQYF. DNA of the CDR3: TGTGCCAGCAGCTTACGACAGGGAGGAGAGACCCAGTACTTC.

This clonotype was detected only a few times. V gene TRBV7-8 combines with J gene TRBJ2-7; D remains unclear. The CDR3 covers 13 residues. Per germline, CDR1 SGHVS and CDR2 FQNEAQ. Trimming pared 2 bases from V and 7 bases from J, leaving 12 bases between. CDR3 sequence reads: CASSLRVDGEQYF. Here the CDR3 DNA reads TGTGCCAGCAGCTTAAGGGTAGACGGGGAGCAGTACTTC.

This chain links TRBV20-1 with TRBJ2-2; possibly TRBD1 for D (6 bases). V was trimmed by 3 bases and J by 3 bases, leaving 14 bases between them. Germline V CDR1 and CDR2: DFQATT, SNEGSKA (reference sequence). The CDR3 sequence is 15 residues long. DNA for the CDR3: TGCAGTGCTAGGTTGTGGGGGCCCGACACCGGGGAGCTGTTTTTT. This codes for CSARLWGPDTGELFF.

This clonotype was found a few times. The CDR3 bases are TGCGCCAGCAGCCCATCTTCGGGACAGGAGAGGGCGTCCGCTAATGAAAAACTGTTTTTT. This gives the protein CASSPSSGQERASANEKLFF. This chain joins TRBV4-1 and TRBJ1-4; 8 nucleotides line up with TRBD1. CDR3 length: 20 residues. The V and J ends lost 4 bases and 3 bases, in that order; junction bases with no gene match: 19. Looked up from germline, CDR1 is MGHRA and CDR2 is YSYEKL.

This clonotype has only a few counts. The chain carries TRBV11-2 and TRBJ2-1; D may be TRBD1 (6 bases). Germline values: CDR1 SGHAT, CDR2 FQNNGV. CDR3 length: 16 amino acids. The germline V and J ends were trimmed by 5 bases and 0 bases, with 14 bases remaining between them. The chain's CDR3 is CASSARPDSSYNEQFF. CDR3 nucleotide sequence: TGTGCCAGCAGCGCACGGCCGGACAGCTCCTACAATGAGCAGTTCTTC.

Only a few counts were recorded for this clonotype. The V and J genes are TRBV12-3 or TRBV12-4 and TRBJ1-6, with D hard to call. The CDR3 has 15 amino acids. V lost 1 base and J lost 1, with 5 bases in between. The CDR3 sequence is CASSLGQSYNSPLHF. The CDR3 nucleotides are TGTGCCAGCAGTTTAGGTCAGTCCTATAATTCACCCCTCCACTTT.

The chain is built from TRBV10-3 and TRBJ2-5; 9 bases fit TRBD2. The ends lost 10 bases at V and 3 bases at J; junction bases unmatched: 6. The CDR3 has 13 residues. The V gene's germline CDR1 is ENHRY and CDR2 SYGVKD. The CDR3 loop reads CATGTSSKETQYF. DNA of the CDR3: TGTGCCACCGGGACTAGCTCCAAAGAGACCCAGTACTTC.

This chain links TRBV11-3 with TRBJ2-1; 7 bases map to TRBD2. V was pared by 0 bases and J by 2 bases, with 10 bases of the junction left unmatched. This CDR3 has 18 residues. From germline, CDR1 is SGHNT and CDR2 YENEEA. CDR3 amino acids: CASSLDQGGSSTYNEQFF. The CDR3 DNA is TGTGCCAGCAGCTTAGATCAGGGAGGGTCCAGCACCTACAATGAGCAGTTCTTC.

This clonotype occurred a few times. V and J are TRBV18 and TRBJ1-2; perhaps TRBD1 as D (6 bases). Germline loops: CDR1 KGHSH, CDR2 LQKENI. Trimming stripped 3 bases from V and 8 bases from J, with 13 bases between. The CDR3 is made up of 13 amino acids. The CDR3 sequence: CASSPTGLGGYTF. The CDR3 region has the DNA TGTGCCAGCTCACCTACAGGGCTCGGGGGCTACACCTTC.

This clonotype was picked up many times. The chain links TRBV12-3 or TRBV12-4 to TRBJ1-2, with 7 bases fitting TRBD1. J gave up 8 bases and V 10 bases, and 13 bases lay outside the gene matches. The CDR3 is 13 residues long. CDR3 in amino acids: CAIKGAWGDGYTF. The CDR3 DNA reads TGTGCCATAAAGGGGGCCTGGGGGGACGGCTACACCTTC.

The V gene is TRBV20-1, the J gene TRBJ2-7; TRBD1 matches 10 bases. The V and J ends lost 5 bases and 1 base, in that order; junction bases with no gene match: 5. The CDR3 totals 14 residues. Germline-derived CDR1 and CDR2 are DFQATT and SNEGSKA (reference sequence). The CDR3 DNA sequence: TGCAGTGCTCCGGGACAGGGGATTTCCTACGAGCAGTACTTC. Its translation is CSAPGQGISYEQYF.

V usage is TRBV7-9 and J usage is TRBJ2-2; 8 nucleotides match TRBD1. The CDR3 spans 16 residues. Germline V gene lookup returns CDR1 SEHNR and CDR2 FQNEAQ (reference sequence). The V and J ends lost 5 bases and 0 bases, in that order; junction bases with no gene match: 5. CDR3 nucleotide sequence: TGTGCCAGCAGCCCCCGACAGGGGACGAACACCGGGGAGCTGTTTTTT. It encodes CASSPRQGTNTGELFF.

This clonotype was counted a few times. J is TRBJ1-1 and V is TRBV7-2, with D uncertain. This CDR3 contains 16 residues. Deletions cut 11 bases from V and 6 bases from J, with 28 bases between. The germline CDR1 and CDR2 sequences are SGHTA and FQGNSA. CDR3 nucleotides: TGTGCCGGCGCCGGGTTTAGTGTACTAAGGGTCTCTGAAGCTTTCTTT. It codes for CAGAGFSVLRVSEAFF.